This T cell receptor beta chain was recovered during a study of response to subunit inactivated influenza vaccine. Overall study findings and caveats: Each seasonal flu vaccination may recruit only limited new T cells, authors suggested.

With regard to this clonotype: Its antigen remains unidentified.

TCRdb itself ran the RT-PCR reads through MiXCR, one entry per CDR3 protein. The table has 710,000 or so distinct CDR3 sequences, 15% to 18% seen once. The sequence was collected from a man aged 50-60 years who received an inactivated influenza vaccine. The sample consisted of PBMCs from blood, taken roughly 13 days after vaccination.

The CDR3 sequence is CASSRMGTSGTDTQYF. In nucleotides, the CDR3 is TGTGCCAGCAGCCGTATGGGGACTAGCGGCACAGATACGCAGTATTTT. The chain has TRBV4-2 and TRBJ2-3, with 10 bases fitting TRBD2. This CDR3 is 16 amino acids long. The J segment lost 1 base and the V segment lost 4 bases, leaving 5 bases of the junction unmatched. The V gene's germline CDR1 is LGHNA and CDR2 YNFKEQ.